This TCR beta chain comes out of a study of T cell responses to AZD1222 COVID-19 vaccine. In regard to this clone: What it binds is not known.

The study, taken as a whole, reports: As reported, nearly half of all spike-specific TCRs target variant regions that are unmutated. White British donors predominated, females outnumbered males, and clonal diversity was possibly underestimated.

Produced via immunoSEQ multiplex PCR; TCRdb's table is partial and in-frame only. The sample has roughly 50,000 clones, around 89% seen once. The junction had 7 bases not matched to a gene; V was cut back by 6 bases and J by 0 bases. This CDR3 comprises 15 residues. Germline loops: CDR1 SNHLY, CDR2 FYNNEI. This specimen was peripheral blood, taken on day 0 of AZD1222 vaccination. The origin of this receptor is an adult in good health. The chain uses TRBV2 and TRBJ2-7; 8 positions agree with TRBD1. CDR3 residues: CASRGQGAYSYEQYF. The CDR3 coding sequence is TGTGCCAGCAGGGGTCAGGGGGCATACTCCTACGAGCAGTACTTC.